The rows below give T cell receptor beta chains drawn from one sample of a study of blood T cells in healthy people across ages. Using its own MiXCR run on the 5' RACE reads, TCRdb lists one record per CDR3 protein. Counted here are hundreds of thousands of distinct CDR3 sequences, 20% to 25% occurring once; the ten biggest clones make up under 10%. The same specimen was also included in a second study, on T cells of mothers and their children.

The material sequenced was blood. Receptors originate from a boy aged 5-17 years in good health. CDR3s include the opening cysteine and the closing phenylalanine or tryptophan. A D gene is named only where the DNA matches it firmly. Clone size is not always given. Where it is, it says once, few, many or a class for expanded clones.

TRBJ1-4	TRBV29-1	-	TRBD1	TGCAGCGTTGAGACAGGGGGCGCGGGGGAAAAACTGTTTTTT	CSVETGGAGEKLFF
TRBJ2-2	TRBV27	-	-	TGTGCCAGCAGTTTATCACAGGGAACCGGGGAGCTGTTTTTT	CASSLSQGTGELFF
TRBJ2-7	TRBV6-2/TRBV6-3	-	-	TGTGCCAGTCGTGGATTACTCGCCTACGAGCAGTACTTC	CASRGLLAYEQYF
TRBJ2-1	TRBV7-6	-	TRBD2	TGTGCCAGCAGCTTAGACGGCGGGGGGTACAATGGGCAGTTCTTC	CASSLDGGGYNGQFF
TRBJ1-1	TRBV7-8	-	-	TGTGCCAGCAGACGCGAAGGGAACACTGAAGCTTTCTTT	CASRREGNTEAFF
TRBJ2-7	TRBV10-3	few	-	TGTGCCATCAGCCGGGCGGGCTCCTACGAGCAGTACTTC	CAISRAGSYEQYF
TRBJ2-4	TRBV7-9	few	-	TGTGCCAGCCGGCCGGGACTGACCAAAAACATTCAGTACTTC	CASRPGLTKNIQYF
TRBJ2-7	TRBV7-9	-	TRBD1	TGTGCCAGCAGCATTCCGACAGGGGACGAGCAGTACTTC	CASSIPTGDEQYF
TRBJ2-2	TRBV29-1	-	-	TGCAGCGTTCCTTCAGGGGGGTTGAACACCGGGGAGCTGTTTTTT	CSVPSGGLNTGELFF
TRBJ2-1	TRBV19	-	TRBD2	TGTGCCAGTAGTGAAATAACACCTGGGGGGGATGAGCAGTTCTTC	CASSEITPGGDEQFF
TRBJ2-7	TRBV5-1	few	-	TGCGCCAGCAGCTTGGATTCTGGGTCATATTTCTTC	CASSLDSGSYFF
TRBJ2-7	TRBV9	few	TRBD1	TGTGCCAGCAGCGCCCCCGGGACAGGGCGCGACGAGCAGTACTTC	CASSAPGTGRDEQYF
TRBJ2-3	TRBV12-3/TRBV12-4	few	-	TGTGCTAGCAGCCCACAGGAGGAGTACACAGATACGCAGTATTTT	CASSPQEEYTDTQYF
TRBJ2-1	TRBV12-3/TRBV12-4	few	-	TGTGCCAGCAGTTCCGGGGCGCCTAATGAGCAGTTCTTC	CASSSGAPNEQFF